One sample yielded the 26 T cell receptor beta chains listed below, sequenced in a study of blood T cell repertoires in COVID-19 (dated by TCRdb to the early 2020s). Library creation used the immunoSEQ multiplex PCR assay. TCRdb limited this immuneACCESS table to in-frame rearrangements with V and J called. A share of clones is missing; checked studies link under half to unresolved V genes, and the rest is unexplained. The sample data list more than 300,000 clones, and more than 75% of these were observed just once. The top ten clones comprise more than 9% of the sample. Sample: peripheral blood. These receptors all stem from a woman aged 25-40 years with COVID-19, enrolled during active disease.

This rearrangement joins TRBV30 to TRBJ2-1, with 12 bases aligning to TRBD2. The V and J ends lost 1 base and 7 bases, in that order; junction bases with no gene match: 2. Germline loops: CDR1 GTSNPN, CDR2 SVGIG (reference sequence). The CDR3 has 14 amino acids. The CDR3 coding sequence is TGTGCCTGGAGTGAGGGGACTAGCGGGAATGAGCAGTTCTTC. Protein product: CAWSEGTSGNEQFF.

The chain's CDR3 is CASRDDSREAKNIQYF. The CDR3 coding sequence is TGTGCCAGCAGGGATGACTCCAGGGAGGCGAAAAACATTCAGTACTTC. The V call is TRBV28, the J call TRBJ2-4; D possibly corresponds to TRBD2 (6 bases). CDR1 and CDR2 from the germline V gene are MDHEN and SYDVKM. The CDR3 has 16 residues. V dropped 6 bases and J dropped 4 bases, with 19 bases sitting between them.

The J gene is TRBJ1-2, the V gene TRBV28; D gene uncertain. There are 10 residues in the CDR3. The germline V gene has CDR1 MDHEN and CDR2 SYDVKM. Between the trimmed V and J ends, which lost 8 bases and 8 bases, there was a span of 9 bases. CDR3 sequence: CASGPGGYTF. The CDR3 nucleotides read TGTGCCAGCGGCCCGGGGGGCTACACCTTC.

The rearrangement uses TRBV29-1 and TRBJ2-3; 9 bases align to TRBD1. The CDR3 is 14 residues long. The V gene's germline CDR1 is SQVTM and CDR2 ANQGSEA. V lost 6 bases to trimming and J lost 8 bases; unmatched junction nucleotides: 12. The CDR3 is CSVVPGQGGGTQYF. CDR3 nucleotides: TGCAGCGTCGTCCCGGGACAGGGAGGGGGTACGCAGTATTTT.

The rearrangement links TRBV19 to TRBJ1-2; TRBD1 matches 7 bases. The CDR3 covers 12 residues. Germline V gives CDR1 LNHDA, CDR2 SQIVND (reference sequence). V was clipped by 10 bases and J by 4 bases; unmatched bases: 6. DNA of the CDR3: TGTGCCACGCGGGGACAGAGCTATGGCTACACCTTC. It yields the protein CATRGQSYGYTF.

V usage is TRBV5-4 and J usage is TRBJ2-5; D uncertain. Trimming shortened V by 2 bases and J by 3 bases, and 5 bases separated the two germline ends. CDR1 SGHNT and CDR2 YYREEE come from the germline V gene (reference sequence). The CDR3 consists of 12 residues. CDR3 loop: CASSFSEETQYF. The DNA for the CDR3 is TGTGCCAGCAGCTTTTCAGAAGAGACCCAGTACTTC.

The chain couples TRBV3-1 (or the pseudogene TRBV3-2) to TRBJ2-1, with D tentatively TRBD2 (6 bases). CDR1 is LGHDT and CDR2 is YNNKEL in the germline V gene (reference sequence). Trimming shortened V by 3 bases and J by 7 bases, and 13 bases separated the two germline ends. CDR3 length: 14 amino acids. The CDR3 is CASSHLGAGNEQFF. In DNA form, the CDR3 reads TGTGCCAGCAGCCACCTAGGGGCGGGAAATGAGCAGTTCTTC.

The chain employs TRBV28 and TRBJ2-5, with TRBD1 matching 8 bases. The CDR3 consists of 16 residues. Germline V lookup: CDR1 MDHEN, CDR2 SYDVKM. Losses at the gene ends were 2 bases for V and 5 bases for J; bases not matched to a gene: 10. CDR3 sequence: CASSLGQGAFGETQYF. The CDR3 nucleotides read TGTGCCAGCAGTTTAGGGCAGGGGGCATTTGGGGAGACCCAGTACTTC.

The rearrangement uses TRBV7-9 and TRBJ1-2; D uncertain. CDR1 is SEHNR and CDR2 is FQNEAQ in the germline V gene (reference sequence). This CDR3 spans 17 amino acids. V gave up 5 bases and J gave up 0 bases, with 19 bases separating them. CDR3 DNA: TGTGCCAGCAGCCCGCGCGAGATACTTATAGCTAACTATGGCTACACCTTC. It encodes CASSPREILIANYGYTF. The complete variable domain, with remaining parts taken from reference TRBV7-9 and TRBJ1-2, reads DTGVSQNPRHKITKRGQNVTFRCDPISEHNRLYWYRQTLGQGPEFLTYFQNEAQLEKSRLLSDRFSAERPKGSFSTLEIQRTEQGDSAMYLCASSPREILIANYGYTFGSGTRLTVV.

The sample holds a few counts of this clone. The CDR3 spells CASSGTGGTDTQYF. The CDR3 DNA sequence: TGTGCCAGCAGTGGGACAGGGGGCACAGATACGCAGTATTTT. V usage is TRBV27 and J usage is TRBJ2-3; 10 nucleotides agree with TRBD1. J was trimmed by 1 base and V by 5 bases; bases with no gene match: 0. The CDR3 length is 14 residues. Germline assignment: CDR1 MNHEY and CDR2 SMNVEV (reference sequence).

The J gene is TRBJ2-4, the V gene TRBV19; 8 bases are shared with TRBD1. CDR1 and CDR2 from the germline V gene are LNHDA and SQIVND (reference sequence). The trim removed 6 bases at V and 2 bases at J, leaving 6 bases unmatched. This CDR3 comprises 15 residues. The CDR3, as DNA: TGTGCCAGTAGGGCGGACAGGGCGTCCAAAAACATTCAGTACTTC. This encodes CASRADRASKNIQYF.

V is TRBV3-1 (or the pseudogene TRBV3-2) and J is TRBJ2-1; D perhaps matches TRBD2 (5 bases). The germline V and J ends were trimmed by 0 bases and 0 bases, with 9 bases remaining between them. This CDR3 region has 16 residues. Germline CDR1 and CDR2: LGHDT and YNNKEL (reference sequence). The CDR3 loop is CASSQDQRDSYNEQFF. DNA for the CDR3: TGTGCCAGCAGCCAAGATCAGAGGGACTCCTACAATGAGCAGTTCTTC.

CDR3 nucleotide sequence: TGCGCCAGCAGCCACCGACAGGAGAACACCGGGGAGCTGTTTTTT. Protein sequence: CASSHRQENTGELFF. This sequence joins TRBV4-1 and TRBJ2-2, with D perhaps matching TRBD1 (6 bases). This CDR3 comprises 15 residues. The V and J ends lost 3 bases and 1 base respectively, with 9 bases between them. Germline CDR1 is MGHRA and CDR2 is YSYEKL.

The gene calls are TRBV9 and TRBJ2-1, with 8 bases matching TRBD2. V dropped 6 bases and J dropped 6; count of bases not matched to a gene: 14. Per the germline V gene, CDR1 is SGDLS and CDR2 is YYNGEE. The CDR3 extends over 16 amino acids. The CDR3 reads CASIPGPGRGSNEQFF. The CDR3 DNA reads TGTGCCAGCATCCCGGGCCCCGGGAGGGGGAGCAATGAGCAGTTCTTC.

V is TRBV5-6 and J is TRBJ2-7; TRBD1 is a possible D gene (5 bases). Germline CDR1 SGHDT, CDR2 YYEEEE. The V end lost 4 bases, the J end lost 3 bases, and 14 bases lay between the germline ends. The CDR3 sequence is 14 residues long. The CDR3 sequence: CASSRPGSDYEQYF. The CDR3 DNA reads TGTGCCAGCAGCCGGCCAGGGTCAGACTACGAGCAGTACTTC. Together with reference TRBV5-6 and TRBJ2-7, the CDR3 gives the full variable domain: DAGVTQSPTHLIKTRGQQVTLRCSPKSGHDTVSWYQQALGQGPQFIFQYYEEEERQRGNFPDRFSGHQFPNYSSELNVNALLLGDSALYLCASSRPGSDYEQYFGPGTRLTVT.

The rearrangement uses TRBV6-2 or TRBV6-3 and TRBJ1-2, with D possibly TRBD1 on 5 matching bases. Trimming stripped 2 bases from V and 8 bases from J, with 15 bases between. This CDR3 region has 14 residues. Germline CDR1 is MNHEY and CDR2 is SVGEGT. The DNA of the CDR3 is TGTGCCAGCAGTTACCCAGGGCAGAGCCGCGGCTACACCTTC. Translation gives CASSYPGQSRGYTF.

This rearrangement joins TRBV9 to TRBJ2-3; TRBD2 might be the D (7 bases). The germline V and J ends were trimmed by 4 bases and 2 bases, with 20 bases remaining between them. CDR1 and CDR2 from the germline V gene are SGDLS and YYNGEE. CDR3 length equals 17 residues. Here the CDR3 DNA reads TGTGCCAGCAGCCCCCGGGGGGACACCCTCGCCACAGATACGCAGTATTTT. Protein product: CASSPRGDTLATDTQYF.

The CDR3 here is CASSRDSGADTQYF. The CDR3 coding sequence is TGTGCCAGCAGCCGGGACTCGGGGGCAGATACGCAGTATTTT. This rearrangement joins TRBV7-9 to TRBJ2-3; D may be TRBD2 (6 bases). V shed 5 bases and J shed 4 bases, with 13 bases lying between them. Germline V gene sequence: CDR1 SEHNR, CDR2 FQNEAQ (reference sequence). There are 14 residues in the CDR3.

The V and J genes are TRBV27 and TRBJ2-1; tentative D call: TRBD2 (6 bases). There are 16 residues in the CDR3. The germline V gene encodes CDR1 MNHEY and CDR2 SMNVEV (reference sequence). V lost 5 bases and J lost 3, with 17 bases in between. As DNA, the CDR3 is TGTGCCAGCAGTCCCCCGAGGAGGGGTGGCTACAATGAGCAGTTCTTC. This codes for CASSPPRRGGYNEQFF.

The rearrangement links TRBV4-1 to TRBJ2-7, with 7 bases matching TRBD2. CDR1 is MGHRA, CDR2 YSYEKL, per germline. The J segment lost 0 bases and the V segment lost 2 bases, leaving 4 bases of the junction unmatched. CDR3 length: 15 residues. The CDR3 spells CASSQRGVGSYEQYF. The CDR3 bases are TGCGCCAGCAGCCAACGGGGGGTCGGCTCCTACGAGCAGTACTTC.

This clone showed up just once. The chain links TRBV19 to TRBJ1-4; TRBD1 matches at 7 bases. The CDR3 consists of 15 residues. The germline V gene encodes CDR1 LNHDA and CDR2 SQIVND (reference sequence). The V gene end was trimmed by 0 bases and the J gene end by 5 bases; junction bases not matched to a gene: 3. Here the CDR3 reads CASSIELQGNEKLFF. The CDR3 DNA reads TGTGCCAGTAGTATAGAGCTACAGGGGAATGAAAAACTGTTTTTT.

This chain uses TRBV7-3 with TRBJ2-1; 8 bases line up with TRBD1. Germline lookup yields CDR1 SGHTA and CDR2 FQGTGA. This CDR3 region has 15 residues. With V trimmed by 6 bases and J by 3 bases, 7 bases remained unmatched. CDR3 bases: TGTGCCAGCAGTTACGGACAGGGCGTCTACAATGAGCAGTTCTTC. This encodes CASSYGQGVYNEQFF.

The chain combines TRBV14 with TRBJ1-2; 7 nucleotides align to TRBD1. The V segment lost 2 bases and the J segment 1 base; nucleotides outside the gene matches: 4. CDR1 SGHDN and CDR2 FVKESK come from the germline V gene. The CDR3 loop spans 15 amino acids. The CDR3 here is CASSQHRGSNYGYTF. The CDR3, as DNA: TGTGCCAGCAGCCAACACAGGGGCAGTAACTATGGCTACACCTTC.

V and J are TRBV5-1 and TRBJ2-7, with 14 nucleotides matching TRBD2. J gave up 6 bases and V 3 bases, and 11 bases lay outside the gene matches. The CDR3 length is 17 residues. The germline CDR1 and CDR2 sequences are SGHRS and YFSETQ. In DNA, the CDR3 is TGCGCCAGCAGCTCCACCGCGACTAGCGGGAGGGCCCTCGAGCAGTACTTC. This encodes CASSSTATSGRALEQYF.

This rearrangement joins TRBV6-6 to TRBJ2-5; D is unresolved. Germline assignment: CDR1 MNHNY and CDR2 SVGAGI (reference sequence). This CDR3 is built from 14 residues. V lost 7 bases, J lost 2 bases, and 14 bases lay in between. The CDR3 coding sequence is TGTGCCAGCACCCCGAGAAATAAACAAGAGACCCAGTACTTC. Translation: CASTPRNKQETQYF.

This clone came up once. The V and J genes are TRBV7-9 and TRBJ2-5, with TRBD2 matching over 12 bases. Per the germline V gene, CDR1 is SEHNR and CDR2 is FQNEAQ (reference sequence). This CDR3 is built from 16 residues. V lost 2 bases to trimming and J lost 2 bases; unmatched junction nucleotides: 3. As DNA, the CDR3 is TGTGCCAGCAGCTTAAGGGGACTAGCGGGTCAAGAGACCCAGTACTTC. It translates to CASSLRGLAGQETQYF. Filled out from reference TRBV7-9 and TRBJ2-5, the complete variable domain reads DTGVSQNPRHKITKRGQNVTFRCDPISEHNRLYWYRQTLGQGPEFLTYFQNEAQLEKSRLLSDRFSAERPKGSFSTLEIQRTEQGDSAMYLCASSLRGLAGQETQYFGPGTRLLVL.